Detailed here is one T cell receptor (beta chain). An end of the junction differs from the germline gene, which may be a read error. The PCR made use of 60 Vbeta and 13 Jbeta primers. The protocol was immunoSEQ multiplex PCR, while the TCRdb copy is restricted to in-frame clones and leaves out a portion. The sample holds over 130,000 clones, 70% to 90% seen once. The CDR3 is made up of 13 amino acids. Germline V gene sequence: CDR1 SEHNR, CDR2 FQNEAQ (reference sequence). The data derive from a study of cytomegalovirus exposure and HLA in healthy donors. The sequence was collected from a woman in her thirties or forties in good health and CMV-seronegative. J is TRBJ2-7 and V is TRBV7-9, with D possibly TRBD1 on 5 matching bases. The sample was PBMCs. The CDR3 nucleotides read TGTTCCAGCAGCCTACAGGAGACGGGCGAGCAGTACTTC. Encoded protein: CSSSLQETGEQYF.